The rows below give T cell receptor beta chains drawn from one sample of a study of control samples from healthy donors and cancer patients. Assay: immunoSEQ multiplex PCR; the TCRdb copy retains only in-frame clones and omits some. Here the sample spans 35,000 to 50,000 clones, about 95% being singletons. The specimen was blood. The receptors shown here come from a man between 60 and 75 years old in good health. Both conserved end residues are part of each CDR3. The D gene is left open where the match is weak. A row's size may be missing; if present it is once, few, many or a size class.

DNA: TGCGCCAGCAGCCTAGGGAGCGGGAGCAGTTTCGGGGAGCTGTTTTTT; CDR3: CASSLGSGSSFGELFF; size: NA; D: TRBD2; V: TRBV10-1; J: TRBJ2-2
DNA: TGTGCCAGCAGCCCCGCTGGGACAGGGGCAGAGACCCAGTACTTC; CDR3: CASSPAGTGAETQYF; size: NA; D: TRBD1; V: TRBV11-2; J: TRBJ2-5
DNA: TGTGCCAGCAGTCTATGGTGGGCAGGGGCGAATCAAACTAACTATGGCTACACCTTC; CDR3: CASSLWWAGANQTNYGYTF; size: NA; D: NA; V: TRBV11-2; J: TRBJ1-2
DNA: TGTGCCAGCAGCCAATTCGGCACTGAAGCTTTCTTT; CDR3: CASSQFGTEAFF; size: few; D: NA; V: TRBV14; J: TRBJ1-1
DNA: TGTGCCAGCAGTGAAAGAGGAGCGGGAGTCTACAATGAGCAGTTCTTC; CDR3: CASSERGAGVYNEQFF; size: NA; D: TRBD2; V: TRBV6-1; J: TRBJ2-1
DNA: TGTGCCAGCAGAACTAGCGCCGCGCAAGAGACCCAGTACTTC; CDR3: CASRTSAAQETQYF; size: NA; D: TRBD2; V: TRBV6-5; J: TRBJ2-5
DNA: TGTGCCACACAGATTAATAGCAATCAGCCCCAGCATTTT; CDR3: CATQINSNQPQHF; size: NA; D: NA; V: TRBV28; J: TRBJ1-5
DNA: TGTGCCAGCAGCGTCCTGACTGGGCGGCGGGGCTACAATGAGCAGTTCTTC; CDR3: CASSVLTGRRGYNEQFF; size: NA; D: NA; V: TRBV9; J: TRBJ2-1
DNA: TGTGCCTGGAGTTTCTCGCTGGATCAGCCCCAGCATTTT; CDR3: CAWSFSLDQPQHF; size: NA; D: NA; V: TRBV30; J: TRBJ1-5
DNA: TGTGCCAGCAGCCACGGACAGGGAAGAGAGACCCAGTACTTC; CDR3: CASSHGQGRETQYF; size: NA; D: TRBD1; V: TRBV7-8; J: TRBJ2-5
DNA: TGTGCCAGCAGTGACACGGGGACAGATACGCAGTATTTT; CDR3: CASSDTGTDTQYF; size: NA; D: NA; V: TRBV6-4; J: TRBJ2-3
DNA: TGTGCCAGCAGCTCTTTAGCGGGGGCCCGGGAGCTGTTTTTT; CDR3: CASSSLAGARELFF; size: NA; D: TRBD2; V: TRBV11-2; J: TRBJ2-2
DNA: TGTGCCAGTAGTAGGCGGGACACCTACGAGCAGTACTTC; CDR3: CASSRRDTYEQYF; size: NA; D: NA; V: TRBV19; J: TRBJ2-7